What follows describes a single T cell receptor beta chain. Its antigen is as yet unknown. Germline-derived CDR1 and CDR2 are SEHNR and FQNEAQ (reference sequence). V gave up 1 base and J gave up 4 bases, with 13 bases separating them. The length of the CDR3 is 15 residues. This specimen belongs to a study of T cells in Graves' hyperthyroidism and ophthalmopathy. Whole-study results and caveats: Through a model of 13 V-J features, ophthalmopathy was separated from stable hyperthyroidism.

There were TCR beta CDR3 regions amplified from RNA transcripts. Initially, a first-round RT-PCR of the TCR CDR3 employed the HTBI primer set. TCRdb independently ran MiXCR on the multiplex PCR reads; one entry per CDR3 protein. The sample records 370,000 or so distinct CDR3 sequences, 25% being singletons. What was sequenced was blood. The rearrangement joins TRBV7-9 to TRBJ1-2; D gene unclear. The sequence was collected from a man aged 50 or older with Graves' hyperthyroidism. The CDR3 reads CASSLVEAQTYGYTF. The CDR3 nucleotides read TGTGCCAGCAGCTTAGTAGAAGCACAGACCTATGGCTACACCTTC.